This TCR beta chain was obtained from a study of blood T cell repertoires in COVID-19. About the research overall: T cells, B-cell-depleted T cells, or PBMCs provided the cDNA or gDNA that served as material.

CDR1 is MGHRA and CDR2 is YSYEKL in the germline V gene. The CDR3 has 16 amino acids. V was pared by 3 bases and J by 3 bases, with 17 bases between. Authors' processing steps: Amplifying reference gene primers gave estimates of nucleated cell counts. Clones were sequenced by immunoSEQ multiplex PCR, and TCRdb holds only the in-frame ones, with some missing. The V and J calls and clone size come from that table; D and trimming were worked out from the DNA. The table records some 62,000 clones, more than 60% of them present only once. Sequenced sample: peripheral blood. The chain uses TRBV4-1 and TRBJ1-1, with D perhaps TRBD1 (6 bases). The sequence derives from a woman aged 80 or older with active or convalescent COVID-19. As DNA, the CDR3 is TGCGCCAGCAGCCAGTCCGGCCGGGGGGGCCACACTGAAGCTTTCTTT. This codes for CASSQSGRGGHTEAFF.